This T cell receptor beta chain comes out of a study of tumor-infiltrating lymphocytes in primary liver carcinoma. The study's findings and limits: Tumor-blood pairs (like tumor-adjacent pairs) overlapped less than tumor region pairs did.

Co-extraction of both nucleic acids (RNA and DNA) used roughly 18-34 mg of unsorted bulk tissue. Tumor samples all exceeded 75% viable tumor cells. On this clonotype: Its antigen remains unidentified.

With 4 bases clipped from V and 15 bases from J, the junction kept 19 bases outside the gene matches. The CDR3 has 15 residues. Germline loops: CDR1 MNHEY, CDR2 SVGEGT. From 500 to 600 ng of total RNA, TCR beta-specific cDNA was reverse-transcribed using a constant-region primer. Construction of TCR beta libraries relied on three successive nested multiplex PCR rounds employing slightly modified ARM-PCR. TRBV1-TRBV30 forward primers and a C-beta reverse primer were used in the first two PCR rounds, which each ran for about 9 cycles. TCRdb analysed the multiplex PCR reads with MiXCR anew, one entry per CDR3 protein. The sample shows roughly 53,000 distinct CDR3 sequences, around three quarters of them seen only once.

The receptor was isolated from a man aged 35-49 years with primary liver carcinoma and hepatitis B virus infection. Sequenced: liver tumor tissue from sampling region 2. The sample's subset: tumor region T2, inferior pole. The chain carries TRBV6-2 or TRBV6-3 and TRBJ2-3; 7 positions agree with TRBD1. In nucleotides, the CDR3 is TGTGCCAGCAGTTTACAGGGGACGTACGGCGATACGCGATATTTT. Amino acids: CASSLQGTYGDTRYF.